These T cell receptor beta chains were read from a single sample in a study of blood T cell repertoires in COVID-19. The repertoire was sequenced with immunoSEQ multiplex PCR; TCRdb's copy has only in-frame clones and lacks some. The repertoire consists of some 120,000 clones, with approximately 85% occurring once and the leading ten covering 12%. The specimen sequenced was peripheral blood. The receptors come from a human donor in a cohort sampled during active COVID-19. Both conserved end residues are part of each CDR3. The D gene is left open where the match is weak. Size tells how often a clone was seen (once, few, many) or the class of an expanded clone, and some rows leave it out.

cdr3_nt: TGTGCCAGCAGTTGGACAGTGAACACTGAAGCTTTCTTT
cdr3_aa: CASSWTVNTEAFF
clone_size: .
v_call: TRBV6-5
cdr3_length: 13
j_call: TRBJ1-1
d_call: .

cdr3_nt: TGCGCCAGCAGCCTCGGGGGGGGAAACACTGAAGCTTTCTTT
cdr3_aa: CASSLGGGNTEAFF
clone_size: .
v_call: TRBV4-3
cdr3_length: 14
j_call: TRBJ1-1
d_call: .

cdr3_nt: TGTGCCAGCAGCCTCCCCCCCGGACAGGGGAACGAGCAGTACTTC
cdr3_aa: CASSLPPGQGNEQYF
clone_size: .
v_call: TRBV7-4
cdr3_length: 15
j_call: TRBJ2-7
d_call: TRBD1

cdr3_nt: TGTGCCAGCAGCCGATGGGAGGGAAGAGGGACCGGGGAGCTGTTTTTT
cdr3_aa: CASSRWEGRGTGELFF
clone_size: .
v_call: TRBV13
cdr3_length: 16
j_call: TRBJ2-2
d_call: TRBD2

cdr3_nt: TGTGCCAGCAGTCCCGGGGGGGCCCCTGAAAAACTGTTTTTT
cdr3_aa: CASSPGGAPEKLFF
clone_size: .
v_call: TRBV3-1/TRBV3-2
cdr3_length: 14
j_call: TRBJ1-4
d_call: .

cdr3_nt: TGTGCTAGCAGCCAGACACAAACCGGGGAGCTGTTTTTT
cdr3_aa: CASSQTQTGELFF
clone_size: .
v_call: TRBV7-7
cdr3_length: 13
j_call: TRBJ2-2
d_call: .

cdr3_nt: TGTGCCAGCAGTTTGGACAGAGGTCCTCAGCCCCAGCATTTT
cdr3_aa: CASSLDRGPQPQHF
clone_size: once
v_call: TRBV6-5
cdr3_length: 14
j_call: TRBJ1-5
d_call: .

cdr3_nt: TGTGCTAGTGGTCTACTCAATCCCGGAGGCTCTGGAAACACCATATATTTT
cdr3_aa: CASGLLNPGGSGNTIYF
clone_size: .
v_call: TRBV12-5
cdr3_length: 17
j_call: TRBJ1-3
d_call: .

cdr3_nt: TGTGCCAGCAGCTCGACTTGGTTAACGGGGGAGCTGTTTTTT
cdr3_aa: CASSSTWLTGELFF
clone_size: .
v_call: TRBV11-3
cdr3_length: 14
j_call: TRBJ2-2
d_call: .

cdr3_nt: TGTGCCAGCTCACCAGGGGCCGGAATCTACAATGAGCAGTTCTTC
cdr3_aa: CASSPGAGIYNEQFF
clone_size: .
v_call: TRBV18
cdr3_length: 15
j_call: TRBJ2-1
d_call: .

cdr3_nt: TGTGCCAGCAGTTCCCGGGACAGGGGCACTGAAGCTTTCTTT
cdr3_aa: CASSSRDRGTEAFF
clone_size: .
v_call: TRBV2
cdr3_length: 14
j_call: TRBJ1-1
d_call: TRBD1

cdr3_nt: TGTGCCAGCAGCCCATTGACAGGGAGCGATGGCTACACCTTC
cdr3_aa: CASSPLTGSDGYTF
clone_size: few
v_call: TRBV7-9
cdr3_length: 14
j_call: TRBJ1-2
d_call: TRBD1

cdr3_nt: TGTGCCAGCAGTTACCCCCTCGCCGGGGGGGTAAATGAGCAGTTCTTC
cdr3_aa: CASSYPLAGGVNEQFF
clone_size: .
v_call: TRBV6-2/TRBV6-3
cdr3_length: 16
j_call: TRBJ2-1
d_call: TRBD2

cdr3_nt: TGTGCCAGCAGGTTACAGGGGGCGCAGCGTGAGCAGTTCTTC
cdr3_aa: CASRLQGAQREQFF
clone_size: .
v_call: TRBV28
cdr3_length: 14
j_call: TRBJ2-1
d_call: TRBD1

cdr3_nt: TGCGCCAGCAGCCTCGGGAGGGTCGGAGAGCAGTACTTC
cdr3_aa: CASSLGRVGEQYF
clone_size: .
v_call: TRBV5-1
cdr3_length: 13
j_call: TRBJ2-7
d_call: TRBD2

cdr3_nt: TGTGCCAGCAGCGCTCAACCCATGAGCGGGGGGCTGGAGCAGTACTTC
cdr3_aa: CASSAQPMSGGLEQYF
clone_size: few
v_call: TRBV7-2
cdr3_length: 16
j_call: TRBJ2-7
d_call: TRBD2

cdr3_nt: TGCAGCGGGACCGGGACAGGCCCTTACGAGCAGTACTTC
cdr3_aa: CSGTGTGPYEQYF
clone_size: .
v_call: TRBV29-1
cdr3_length: 13
j_call: TRBJ2-7
d_call: TRBD1